What follows are 10 T cell receptor beta chains derived from one specimen sequenced in a study of T cells in Graves' hyperthyroidism and ophthalmopathy (dated by TCRdb to the late 2010s). Library preparation used multiplex PCR. Sequenced using an Illumina HiSeq 2000. TCR beta CDR3 regions were amplified from RNA transcripts. For the first round of RT-PCR on the TCR CDR3, the HTBI primer set was used together with the Qiagen OneStep RT-PCR kit. TCRdb handled the public reads itself, with Q25 trimming in fastp and clone calling in MiXCR, and kept productive beta chains. When rows share a CDR3 protein, they turn into one entry using the most common DNA and genes. The sample table shows approximately 600,000 distinct CDR3 sequences, and about 14% are seen once. About 7% of the sample is in the top ten clones. The sequencing input was blood. The receptors shown here come from a woman aged 18 to 35 with Graves' ophthalmopathy.

This clonotype was observed at least ten times. The J gene is TRBJ2-1, the V gene TRBV4-1; the match to TRBD2 covers 14 bases. The CDR3 totals 16 residues. V dropped 3 bases and J dropped 7; count of bases not matched to a gene: 5. Germline V gene lookup returns CDR1 MGHRA and CDR2 YSYEKL. CDR3: CASSQPTSGRVNEQFF. As DNA, the CDR3 is TGCGCCAGCAGCCAGCCGACTAGCGGGAGGGTAAATGAGCAGTTCTTC.

J is TRBJ2-7 and V is TRBV24-1; D ambiguous. Trimming cost V 9 bases and J 5 bases, with 4 bases left between them. The CDR3 sequence is 9 residues long. The germline gives CDR1 KGHDR, CDR2 SFDVKD. The CDR3 reads CATRHEQYF. The DNA of the CDR3 is TGTGCCACCCGACACGAGCAGTACTTC.

This clonotype has a count of ten or more. Here the CDR3 DNA reads TGTGCCAGCAGCTTAACCGCCGGGGAGATCTATGGCTACACCTTC. It encodes CASSLTAGEIYGYTF. The chain uses TRBV12-3 or TRBV12-4 and TRBJ1-2, with D unresolved. The V end was cut by 6 bases, the J end by 4 bases, with 18 bases between. The CDR3 contains 15 residues.

V and J are TRBV20-1 and TRBJ1-1, with D hard to call. Germline lookup yields CDR1 DFQATT and CDR2 SNEGSKA (reference sequence). Trimming took off 7 bases at V and 2 bases at J, with 14 bases between the two ends. The CDR3 extends over 13 amino acids. CDR3 loop: CSDNTQTNTEAFF. The CDR3 DNA is TGCAGTGACAACACACAAACTAACACTGAAGCTTTCTTT.

This clonotype came up a few times. This chain connects TRBV27 to TRBJ2-6; 8 positions agree with TRBD1. The CDR3 contains 16 residues. From germline, CDR1 is MNHEY and CDR2 SMNVEV (reference sequence). V lost 5 bases, J lost 2 bases, and 5 bases stayed unmatched. The CDR3 loop is CASSAAGGAGANVLTF. CDR3 nucleotides: TGTGCCAGCAGTGCTGCAGGGGGCGCTGGGGCCAACGTCCTGACTTTC.

V usage is TRBV29-1 and J usage is TRBJ1-5; 7 bases line up with TRBD1. The CDR3 has 16 amino acids. Germline CDR1 is SQVTM and CDR2 is ANQGSEA. J gave up 1 base and V 4 bases, and 10 bases lay outside the gene matches. The chain's CDR3 is CSVVSRRGPSNQPQHF. The CDR3 DNA follows: TGCAGCGTTGTCAGCAGGAGGGGGCCGAGCAATCAGCCCCAGCATTTT.

This clonotype was found many times. The chain has TRBV12-3 or TRBV12-4 and TRBJ1-1; 9 nucleotides line up with TRBD1. The ends lost 6 bases at V and 10 bases at J; junction bases unmatched: 15. The CDR3 contains 15 residues. CDR3 region: CASSSPGQGISAAFF. The DNA of the CDR3 is TGTGCCAGCAGCTCACCGGGACAGGGCATAAGTGCAGCTTTCTTT.

In its sample, this clonotype was seen many times. The chain joins TRBV20-1 to TRBJ2-7; TRBD1 matches at 10 bases. From germline, CDR1 is DFQATT and CDR2 SNEGSKA (reference sequence). V was pared by 5 bases and J by 6 bases, with 7 bases of the junction left unmatched. This CDR3 comprises 13 residues. CDR3 sequence: CSAAGQGYREQYF. For the CDR3, the DNA is TGCAGTGCTGCGGGACAGGGGTACCGCGAGCAGTACTTC.

The chain couples TRBV13 to TRBJ2-2, with 9 nucleotides matching TRBD2. V shed 3 bases and J 2 bases; nucleotides not matched to a gene: 10. The CDR3 spans 18 residues. Germline CDR1 and CDR2: PRHDT and FYEKMQ (reference sequence). The CDR3 sequence is CASSFSLAGSRNTGELFF. The DNA of the CDR3 is TGTGCCAGCAGCTTTTCGCTAGCGGGAAGTCGAAACACCGGGGAGCTGTTTTTT.

There are many counts of this clonotype. The chain uses TRBV12-3 or TRBV12-4 and TRBJ2-7; 10 nucleotides line up with TRBD1. The CDR3 is made up of 13 amino acids. The trim removed 4 bases at V and 6 bases at J, leaving 3 bases unmatched. In DNA, the CDR3 is TGTGCCAGCAGTTGGGACAGGGGCGGCGAGCAGTACTTC. It specifies CASSWDRGGEQYF.